A single sample gave rise to the 19 T cell receptor beta chains below, sequenced in a study of shared clonotypes between healthy human individuals. TCRdb keeps only in-frame clones here, not all; method: immunoSEQ multiplex PCR. The sample records about a million clones, 70% to 80% being singletons. The sequenced sample was memory CD4+ T cells sorted from blood. Subset reported: CD45RA-negative fraction. These receptors all come from a young man in good health.

This CDR3 is CAISEATSGGLVETQYF. DNA for the CDR3: TGTGCCATCAGTGAGGCTACTAGCGGGGGGCTGGTGGAGACCCAGTACTTC. The chain uses TRBV10-3 and TRBJ2-5; TRBD2 matches 12 bases. Trimming took 2 bases from V and 5 from J; bases not matched to a gene: 9. Germline CDR1 ENHRY, CDR2 SYGVKD. This CDR3 comprises 17 residues.

The gene calls are TRBV5-1 and TRBJ1-1; the D is unclear. Trimming pared 2 bases from V and 7 bases from J, leaving 18 bases between. This CDR3 has 15 amino acids. From germline, CDR1 is SGHRS and CDR2 YFSETQ. The CDR3 DNA follows: TGCGCCAGCAGCTTTTCCTGGCCGGCCTTTCATGAAGCTTTCTTT. The encoded protein is CASSFSWPAFHEAFF.

The gene calls are TRBV29-1 and TRBJ2-1; 7 nucleotides line up with TRBD2. V shed 3 bases, J shed 0 bases, and the junction held 2 bases outside the gene matches. Germline V gene lookup returns CDR1 SQVTM and CDR2 ANQGSEA. The CDR3 sequence is 14 residues long. The CDR3: CSVDGGNSYNEQFF. The CDR3 DNA follows: TGCAGCGTTGACGGGGGGAACTCCTACAATGAGCAGTTCTTC.

This chain's CDR3 is CASSLATSANNEQFF. CDR3 nucleotides: TGCGCCAGCAGCTTGGCCACTAGCGCAAACAATGAGCAGTTCTTC. This chain links TRBV5-1 with TRBJ2-1; TRBD2 aligns across 7 bases. The germline gives CDR1 SGHRS, CDR2 YFSETQ. Trimming took 0 bases from V and 5 from J; bases not matched to a gene: 5. This CDR3 region has 15 residues.

V gene TRBV7-6 combines with J gene TRBJ2-5, with 10 bases matching TRBD1. CDR3 length: 14 residues. Germline V gene sequence: CDR1 SGHVS, CDR2 FNYEAQ. The junction had 3 bases not matched to a gene; V was cut back by 5 bases and J by 3 bases. CDR3 in amino acids: CASSLGTGEETQYF. The CDR3 region has the DNA TGTGCCAGCAGCCTGGGGACAGGGGAAGAGACCCAGTACTTC.

The chain has TRBV5-4 and TRBJ2-5; D gene ambiguous. The CDR3 has 15 amino acids. V lost 1 base and J 0 bases, leaving 10 bases between the germline ends. CDR1 and CDR2 from the germline V gene are SGHNT and YYREEE (reference sequence). CDR3 residues: CASSLTATYQETQYF. CDR3 nucleotides: TGTGCCAGCAGCTTGACGGCCACGTACCAAGAGACCCAGTACTTC.

With respect to this clone: The same CDR3 can be traced to other DNA sequences in this sample. The rearrangement joins TRBV5-1 to TRBJ1-5; no reliable D call. The ends were cut back, 2 bases at V and 0 bases at J, with 6 bases in the middle. The CDR3 runs 14 residues. CDR1 and CDR2 from the germline V gene are SGHRS and YFSETQ. The CDR3 sequence is CASSFDGSNQPQHF. CDR3 DNA: TGCGCCAGCAGCTTCGACGGTAGCAATCAGCCCCAGCATTTT.

This chain uses TRBV6-1 with TRBJ1-1; no clear D. The CDR3 runs 14 residues. The V gene lost 5 bases and the J gene lost 1 base, with 11 bases spanning the gap. Germline loops: CDR1 MNHNS, CDR2 SASEGT. The CDR3 DNA follows: TGTGCCAGCAGTCCTCGGCCAGGGAACACTGAAGCTTTCTTT. Amino acids: CASSPRPGNTEAFF.

The chain is built from TRBV4-3 and TRBJ2-1, with unresolved D. The CDR3 spans 16 residues. CDR1 and CDR2 from the germline V gene are LGHNA and YSLEER. Trimming took 1 base from V and 2 from J, leaving 12 bases between them. CDR3 region: CASSQGTHGTYNEQFF. The CDR3 coding sequence is TGCGCCAGCAGCCAAGGCACCCATGGGACCTACAATGAGCAGTTCTTC.

The chain is built from TRBV7-2 and TRBJ1-1; tentatively, D is TRBD1 (5 bases). V lost 5 bases and J 5 bases, leaving 15 bases between the germline ends. Per germline, CDR1 SGHTA and CDR2 FQGNSA. The CDR3 has 14 amino acids. DNA of the CDR3: TGTGCCAGCAGCCCCCACAGCCAGGGAACTGAAGCTTTCTTT. Residues: CASSPHSQGTEAFF.

This clone turned up a few times. V usage is TRBV9 and J usage is TRBJ1-6, with 7 bases matching TRBD1. J lost 6 bases, V lost 5 bases, and 8 bases had no gene match. The CDR3 has 15 amino acids. The germline gives CDR1 SGDLS, CDR2 YYNGEE. CDR3 DNA sequence: TGTGCCAGCAGTTTAACGGGACAGACTAATTCACCCCTCCACTTT. The encoded protein is CASSLTGQTNSPLHF.

In its sample, this clone was seen a few times. The chain uses TRBV6-1 and TRBJ1-5; the D gene is possibly TRBD1 (5 bases). CDR1 is MNHNS, CDR2 SASEGT, per germline. CDR3 size: 13 residues. Between the trimmed V and J ends, which lost 11 bases and 3 bases, there was a span of 14 bases. The CDR3 nucleotides read TGTGCCGCTCGAGACAGCAACAATCAGCCCCAGCATTTT. This gives the protein CAARDSNNQPQHF.

The chain combines TRBV28 with TRBJ2-7; no clear D gene. CDR1 and CDR2 (germline): MDHEN, SYDVKM. Deletions cut 2 bases from V and 6 bases from J, with 8 bases between. The length of the CDR3 is 12 residues. The DNA for the CDR3 is TGTGCCAGCAGTTTACTCACACGCGAGCAGTACTTC. Its protein product is CASSLLTREQYF.

V usage is TRBV30 and J usage is TRBJ1-2; 9 nucleotides line up with TRBD1. The CDR3 sequence is 15 residues long. V gave up 3 bases and J gave up 5 bases; unmatched junction bases: 10. Germline V gene lookup returns CDR1 GTSNPN and CDR2 SVGIG (reference sequence). CDR3 loop: CAWRGGQGSFYGYTF. In DNA form, the CDR3 reads TGTGCCTGGAGGGGCGGACAGGGGAGTTTTTATGGCTACACCTTC.

The chain joins TRBV9 to TRBJ2-7, with unresolved D. V was shortened by 4 bases and J by 3 bases, with 14 bases between the two germline ends. Per germline, CDR1 SGDLS and CDR2 YYNGEE. The CDR3 has 14 amino acids. The CDR3 loop is CASSPQAAYYEQYF. The DNA for the CDR3 is TGTGCCAGCAGCCCCCAAGCAGCTTACTACGAGCAGTACTTC. The full variable domain, rest sourced from reference TRBV9 and TRBJ2-7, is DSGVTQTPKHLITATGQRVTLRCSPRSGDLSVYWYQQSLDQGLQFLIQYYNGEERAKGNILERFSAQQFPDLHSELNLSSLELGDSALYFCASSPQAAYYEQYFGPGTRLTVT.

CDR3 sequence: CSVLPGGNTEAFF. CDR3 coding DNA: TGCAGCGTTCTTCCCGGGGGGAACACTGAAGCTTTCTTT. V and J are TRBV29-1 and TRBJ1-1; a weak D match, TRBD1 (5 bases). Trimming shortened V by 5 bases and J by 1 base, and 11 bases separated the two germline ends. Germline V gene lookup returns CDR1 SQVTM and CDR2 ANQGSEA. This CDR3 has 13 residues.

The J gene is TRBJ1-4, the V gene TRBV28; the D gene is possibly TRBD1 (5 bases). The CDR3 totals 15 residues. CDR1 MDHEN and CDR2 SYDVKM come from the germline V gene. V shed 6 bases and J shed 10 bases, with 21 bases lying between them. The CDR3 DNA is TGTGCCAGCAGGTCCGCCGGGACCCTGGGGGTAAAACTGTTTTTT. It encodes CASRSAGTLGVKLFF.

This clone was detected a few times. The rearrangement joins TRBV7-2 to TRBJ2-7; no firm D call. From germline, CDR1 is SGHTA and CDR2 FQGNSA. V was clipped by 5 bases and J by 2 bases, with 4 bases between them. The CDR3 runs 11 residues. DNA for the CDR3: TGTGCCAGCAGCGACCCCTACGAGCAGTACTTC. Protein sequence: CASSDPYEQYF.

This rearrangement joins TRBV13 to TRBJ2-3, with TRBD2 matching 8 bases. CDR1 PRHDT and CDR2 FYEKMQ come from the germline V gene (reference sequence). The trim removed 1 base at V and 2 bases at J, leaving 5 bases unmatched. The CDR3 is made up of 16 amino acids. The CDR3 here is CASSLEGGRTTDTQYF. The CDR3 nucleotides read TGTGCCAGCAGCTTAGAAGGCGGGAGGACCACAGATACGCAGTATTTT.